This is a list of T cell receptor beta chains from one sample in a study of T cells and Merkel cell carcinoma outcomes. Data came from immunoSEQ multiplex PCR; TCRdb stores just in-frame clones and leaves some out. The sample includes some 15,000 clones, 80% to 90% of them seen just once. The sequenced sample consisted of tumor tissue from Merkel cell carcinoma. Receptors originate from a human donor with Merkel cell carcinoma. The CDR3 runs from the conserved cysteine through the conserved F or W. A D gene is named only where the DNA matches it firmly. Some rows mark clone size as missing; the rest say once, few, many or name a class of expanded clone.

j_call d_call v_call clone_size cdr3_nt cdr3_aa
TRBJ2-1 - TRBV6-5 few TGTGCCAGCAGTTTGGAGAATGAGCAGTTCTTC CASSLENEQFF
TRBJ2-2 - TRBV6-6 - TGTGCCAGCAGTTACTCCGGGGACGGGACCGGGGAGCTGTTTTTT CASSYSGDGTGELFF
TRBJ2-2 TRBD2 TRBV4-1 few TGCGCCAGCAGCCAGAACCCTAGCGGGGCCACCGGGGAGCTGTTTTTT CASSQNPSGATGELFF
TRBJ1-1 - TRBV18 - TGTGCCAGCTCACTCTCCCCGTCGAACACTGAAGCTTTCTTT CASSLSPSNTEAFF
TRBJ2-7 - TRBV30 few TGTGCCTGGAGTGTTCGGGGCTTACTCCTTGAGCAGTACTTC CAWSVRGLLLEQYF
TRBJ2-5 - TRBV27 once TGTGCCAGCAGTCCCCCAGGAGAGACCCAGTACTTC CASSPPGETQYF
TRBJ2-1 TRBD1 TRBV5-1 - TGCGCCAGCAGCTTGGAAACACCAGAACAGGGGTACAATGAGCAGTTCTTC CASSLETPEQGYNEQFF
TRBJ1-1 - TRBV4-1 - TGCGCCAGCAGCCTCGACCGGTTGAACACTGAAGCTTTCTTT CASSLDRLNTEAFF
TRBJ1-2 - TRBV5-8 - TGTGCCAGCACCATGGGGATGGGGTCGACAGGCAGTTATGGCTACACCTTC CASTMGMGSTGSYGYTF
TRBJ1-1 - TRBV19 - TGTGCCACCGCCCTGGGGCGAGGGCACACTGAAGCTTTCTTT CATALGRGHTEAFF
TRBJ2-2 - TRBV2 large TGTGCCAGCAGGCCCCTAGAATGGTCAACCGGGGAGCTGTTTTTT CASRPLEWSTGELFF
TRBJ1-1 - TRBV21-1 - TGTGCCAGCAGCCATCGACAGGTGAACACTGAAGCTTTCTTT CASSHRQVNTEAFF
TRBJ2-5 TRBD1 TRBV9 - TGTGCCAGCAGCGTAGGGGGACAGGGCGGGGACCAAGAGACCCAGTACTTC CASSVGGQGGDQETQYF
TRBJ1-2 - TRBV14 - TGTGCCAGCAGCCGGCACTACGGGGCCGACGGTGGCTACACCTTC CASSRHYGADGGYTF
TRBJ1-2 TRBD1 TRBV5-1 - TGCGCCAGCAACACAGGGGGCTCCTATGGCTACACCTTC CASNTGGSYGYTF
TRBJ2-5 TRBD1 TRBV28 - TGTGCCAGCACTGAGACAGGGGCCCAAGAGACCCAGTACTTC CASTETGAQETQYF
TRBJ2-7 TRBD1 TRBV29-1 - TGCAGCGTCCCCGGGACAGGGGCTCTGGAGCAGTACTTC CSVPGTGALEQYF
TRBJ2-1 TRBD2 TRBV2 - TGTGCCAGCAGACCGGGACTAGAGGTAGGGGAGCAGTTCTTC CASRPGLEVGEQFF
TRBJ1-4 TRBD1 TRBV5-4 once TGTGCCAGCAGCTTATCGACAGGGGTAGGAAAACTGTTTTTT CASSLSTGVGKLFF
TRBJ2-1 TRBD2 TRBV2 - TGTGCCAGCCAACGGGGGGACAATGAGCAGTTCTTC CASQRGDNEQFF
TRBJ2-1 TRBD1 TRBV7-9 - TGTGCCAGCAGCCCTATAACAGGGGGTACCTACAATGAGCAGTTCTTC CASSPITGGTYNEQFF
TRBJ2-3 - TRBV5-4 - TGTGCCAGCAGCTTCGGTGGAGGGGGAGATACGCAGTATTTT CASSFGGGGDTQYF
TRBJ2-7 - TRBV18 - TGTGCCAGCTCGCTAATCAATCAGGGCTACGAGCAGTACTTC CASSLINQGYEQYF
TRBJ2-4 TRBD1 TRBV5-5 - TGTGCCAGCAGCTTGGGGGGCATCCCAGGACAGGGAGAAAACATTCAGTACTTC CASSLGGIPGQGENIQYF
TRBJ1-3 TRBD1 TRBV2 once TGTGCCAGCAGCGACAGGGTGCCTGGAAACACCATATATTTT CASSDRVPGNTIYF
TRBJ1-5 - TRBV4-1 - TGCGCCAGCAGCATGCGGGGAAATCAGCCCCAGCATTTT CASSMRGNQPQHF
TRBJ2-5 TRBD2 TRBV5-5 - TGTGCCAGCAGCTTGAGACTAGCGGGAGGGCTCGGAGAGACCCAGTACTTC CASSLRLAGGLGETQYF
TRBJ1-5 TRBD1 TRBV23-1 - TGCGCCAGCAGTCAACTGGGACAGGGAACCCTAGGGAATCAGCCCCAGCATTTT CASSQLGQGTLGNQPQHF
TRBJ2-7 TRBD1 TRBV6-5 - TGTGCCAGCACCCGGGACAGGGTCACACATGAGCAGTACTTC CASTRDRVTHEQYF
TRBJ2-2 - TRBV5-1 once TGTGCCAGCAGGAGACAGTCGAACACCGGGGAGCTGTTTTTT CASRRQSNTGELFF
TRBJ2-3 - TRBV7-3 few TGTGCCAGCAGCTCTATAAGGGGAGATACGCAGTATTTT CASSSIRGDTQYF
TRBJ2-1 - TRBV5-1 - TGCGCCAGCAGCTTTGCTCAGGGAGCCTACAATGAGCAGTTCTTC CASSFAQGAYNEQFF
TRBJ1-1 TRBD1 TRBV30 - TGTGCCACACAGGGGGGGCGGTACACTGAAGCTTTCTTT CATQGGRYTEAFF
TRBJ2-3 - TRBV15 - TGTGCCACCAGTCGTACAGCGTATACGCAGTATTTT CATSRTAYTQYF
TRBJ2-7 - TRBV15 few TGTGCCACCAGCAGAGAACTAGAGTACGAGCAGTACTTC CATSRELEYEQYF
TRBJ1-3 - TRBV18 - TGTGCCAGCTCACCCGGACAGTCTGGAAACACCATATATTTT CASSPGQSGNTIYF
TRBJ2-3 TRBD1 TRBV6-6 once TGTGCCAGCAGTTCTCGGACAGGGGTCACAGATACGCAGTATTTT CASSSRTGVTDTQYF
TRBJ2-5 TRBD1 TRBV9 - TGTGCCAGCAGCGCACGGACAGGGAGAGAGACCCAGTACTTC CASSARTGRETQYF
TRBJ1-1 - TRBV27 - TGTGCCAGCAGTTTTGGGACACTGAACACTGAAGCTTTCTTT CASSFGTLNTEAFF
TRBJ2-3 - TRBV6-1 - TGTGCCAGCAGTGAAACGCAGGGATGGACAGATACGCAGTATTTT CASSETQGWTDTQYF
TRBJ2-1 - TRBV2 - TGTGCCAGCACCTCCAGCCCCCCGCCCGGCGGTGAGCAGTTCTTC CASTSSPPPGGEQFF
TRBJ1-4 TRBD1 TRBV18 - TGTGCCAGCTCAAAGGACAGGCCCAGTAACTACAATGAAAAACTGTTTTTT CASSKDRPSNYNEKLFF
TRBJ1-3 - TRBV6-5 few TGTGCCAGCAGTTTGGGGCCCGGAAACACCATATATTTT CASSLGPGNTIYF
TRBJ1-1 - TRBV2 - TGTGCCAGCAATTTGGAACCGAACACTAAAGCTTTCTTT CASNLEPNTKAFF
TRBJ2-7 - TRBV11-3 - TGTGCCAGCAGCTCCAGCTCCTACGAGCAGTACTTC CASSSSSYEQYF
TRBJ1-2 TRBD1 TRBV5-1 few TGCGCCAGCAGCTCGCGACAGGGAGTGGACTATGGCTACACCTTC CASSSRQGVDYGYTF
TRBJ1-2 - TRBV28 - TGTGCCAGCAGTTTATGGCTTCTGACCGCTAACTATGGCTACACCTTC CASSLWLLTANYGYTF
TRBJ2-7 TRBD1 TRBV2 - TGTGCCAGCACGCCCGGGACAGCCTACGAGCAGTACTTC CASTPGTAYEQYF
TRBJ1-2 - TRBV6-5 - TGTGCCAGCAGTTCGACAGGACGGGGTGGCTACACCTTC CASSSTGRGGYTF
TRBJ1-1 - TRBV27 - TGTGCCAGCAGAAAACTTGACGGACTTGACACTGAAGCTTTCTTT CASRKLDGLDTEAFF
TRBJ1-2 - TRBV2 - TGTGCCAGCAGTGTGGGGCAGGGATATGGCTACACCTTC CASSVGQGYGYTF
TRBJ1-4 - TRBV4-2 - TGTGCCAGCAGCCCTACTGGGGGCGGCTATAATGAAAAACTGTTTTTT CASSPTGGGYNEKLFF
TRBJ1-1 - TRBV2 - TGTGCCAGCACCGGCGGAGGGGGACGAGCTTTCTTT CASTGGGGRAFF
TRBJ2-2 - TRBV6-1 - TGTGCCAGCAGTGTAACCATCACCGGGGAGCTGTTTTTT CASSVTITGELFF
TRBJ1-1 - TRBV6-6 - TGTGCCAGCATTCGGACAGAGGGGAACACTGAAGCTTTCTTT CASIRTEGNTEAFF